This entry features one TCR beta chain sequence. Only in-frame clones appear in the TCRdb table, and some are missing; sequencing was by immunoSEQ multiplex PCR. Among 150,000 to 200,000 clones listed, roughly 91% were seen once. This record belongs to a study of control samples from healthy donors and cancer patients. Germline CDR1 reads SGHTA; CDR2 reads FQGNSA. J lost 5 bases, V lost 3 bases, and 4 bases had no gene match. This CDR3 is 15 amino acids long. This chain connects TRBV7-2 to TRBJ2-2; TRBD1 aligns across 9 bases. Sequencing used blood. This receptor was identified in a man aged 18 to 35 in good health. The CDR3, as DNA: TGTGCCAGCAGCTTCAACAGGGGGCGAACCGGGGAGCTGTTTTTT. The encoded protein is CASSFNRGRTGELFF.